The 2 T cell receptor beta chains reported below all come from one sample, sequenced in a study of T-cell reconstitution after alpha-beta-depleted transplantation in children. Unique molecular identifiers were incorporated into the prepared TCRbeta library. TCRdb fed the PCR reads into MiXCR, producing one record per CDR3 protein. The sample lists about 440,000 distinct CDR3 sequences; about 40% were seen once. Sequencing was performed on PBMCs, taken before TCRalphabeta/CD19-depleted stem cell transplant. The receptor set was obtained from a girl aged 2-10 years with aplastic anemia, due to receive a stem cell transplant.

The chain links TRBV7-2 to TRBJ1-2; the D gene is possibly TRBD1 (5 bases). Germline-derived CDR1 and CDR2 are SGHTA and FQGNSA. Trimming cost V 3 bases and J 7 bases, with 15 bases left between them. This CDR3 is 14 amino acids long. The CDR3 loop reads CASSFNFRERGYTF. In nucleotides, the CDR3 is TGTGCCAGCAGCTTTAACTTCAGGGAGCGTGGCTACACCTTC.

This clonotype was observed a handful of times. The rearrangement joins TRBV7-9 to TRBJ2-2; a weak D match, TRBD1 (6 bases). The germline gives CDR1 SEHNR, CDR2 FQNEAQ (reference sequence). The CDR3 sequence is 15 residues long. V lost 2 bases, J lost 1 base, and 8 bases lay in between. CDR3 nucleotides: TGTGCCAGCAGCTTAACGACAGGGAACACCGGGGAGCTGTTTTTT. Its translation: CASSLTTGNTGELFF.